The 11 T cell receptor beta chains below come from one sample, sequenced in a study of blood T cell repertoires in COVID-19 (dated by TCRdb to 2018 to 2020). Library method: the immunoSEQ multiplex PCR assay. TCRdb provides this immuneACCESS table in a form limited to in-frame rearrangements. Some clones are lacking; in checked studies, under half of them reflect an unresolved V gene, and why the rest are absent is not known. The sample data list about 270,000 clones, and about four fifths of these were observed just once. Approximately 1.5% of the sample comes from the top ten. Input material: peripheral blood. The receptor source for this set is a human donor with COVID-19, enrolled during active disease. The donor label of this sample is uncertain.

CDR3: CASSIHLLQGGTEAFF. Here the CDR3 DNA reads TGTGCCAGTAGTATCCATCTTCTACAGGGGGGAACTGAAGCTTTCTTT. The gene calls are TRBV19 and TRBJ1-1; TRBD1 matches at 8 bases. Germline CDR1 reads LNHDA; CDR2 reads SQIVND (reference sequence). This CDR3 comprises 16 residues. The junction had 11 bases not matched to a gene; V was cut back by 3 bases and J by 5 bases.

The chain is built from TRBV9 and TRBJ2-5; 10 bases are a match to TRBD2. J lost 2 bases, V lost 2 bases, and 9 bases had no gene match. The CDR3 contains 17 residues. Germline CDR1 reads SGDLS; CDR2 reads YYNGEE. The CDR3 region is CASSVGLAGGGQETQYF. The CDR3 coding sequence is TGTGCCAGCAGCGTGGGATTAGCGGGAGGCGGGCAAGAGACCCAGTACTTC.

J is TRBJ2-3 and V is TRBV4-1, with D tentatively TRBD2 (6 bases). CDR3 length: 18 amino acids. V gave up 3 bases and J gave up 0 bases, with 19 bases separating them. CDR1 is MGHRA and CDR2 is YSYEKL in the germline V gene. The CDR3 nucleotides read TGCGCCAGCAGCCACCTCGGGATTAGCGGTTCTAGCACAGATACGCAGTATTTT. Translation: CASSHLGISGSSTDTQYF.

The sample holds one count of this clone. Other DNA sequences in this specimen translate into the identical CDR3. The chain carries TRBV6-1 and TRBJ1-1, with D uncertain. CDR3 size: 13 residues. Germline V lookup: CDR1 MNHNS, CDR2 SASEGT. Trimming cost V 0 bases and J 5 bases, with 7 bases left between them. The CDR3 spells CASSEARGTEAFF. In nucleotides, the CDR3 is TGTGCCAGCAGTGAAGCGAGAGGGACTGAAGCTTTCTTT.

The chain combines TRBV5-1 with TRBJ1-6; perhaps TRBD1 as D (5 bases). Germline lookup yields CDR1 SGHRS and CDR2 YFSETQ. The CDR3 extends over 15 amino acids. The ends were cut back, 4 bases at V and 9 bases at J, with 17 bases in the middle. The CDR3 nucleotides are TGCGCCAGCAGCGAAGGGGCGATGGGGGGTTCACCCCTCCACTTT. Encoded protein: CASSEGAMGGSPLHF. The full variable domain, completed using reference TRBV5-1 and TRBJ1-6, is KAGVTQTPRYLIKTRGQQVTLSCSPISGHRSVSWYQQTPGQGLQFLFEYFSETQRNKGNFPGRFSGRQFSNSRSEMNVSTLELGDSALYLCASSEGAMGGSPLHFGNGTRLTVT.

This sequence joins TRBV6-2 or TRBV6-3 and TRBJ1-1; 7 bases map to TRBD1. Per the germline V gene, CDR1 is MNHEY and CDR2 is SVGEGT. Trimming at V came to 2 bases and at J to 11 bases, leaving 5 bases not matched to a gene. The CDR3 totals 12 residues. The CDR3 nucleotides read TGTGCCAGCAGTTACCCGGGACAGTGGGCTTTCTTT. Translated, it gives CASSYPGQWAFF.

The V call is TRBV5-6, the J call TRBJ2-1; perhaps TRBD2 as D (6 bases). The V gene lost 7 bases and the J gene lost 2 bases, with 13 bases spanning the gap. CDR1 and CDR2 from the germline V gene are SGHDT and YYEEEE. There are 14 residues in the CDR3. The CDR3 DNA reads TGTGCCAGCGGGACCGGGGGACCCTACAATGAGCAGTTCTTC. Protein: CASGTGGPYNEQFF.

This rearrangement joins TRBV7-2 to TRBJ1-6, with TRBD1 identical over 8 bases. CDR3 length: 15 amino acids. V was pared by 7 bases and J by 6 bases, with 8 bases of the junction left unmatched. The germline V gene encodes CDR1 SGHTA and CDR2 FQGNSA. CDR3 coding DNA: TGTGCCAGCACTGGGGCAGGGGGCGCTAATTCACCCCTCCACTTT. Amino acids: CASTGAGGANSPLHF.

The chain carries TRBV28 and TRBJ1-1, with 10 bases lining up with TRBD1. After removal of 5 bases from V and 3 bases from J, the junction contained 12 bases not matched to a gene. Germline V gives CDR1 MDHEN, CDR2 SYDVKM. The length of the CDR3 is 17 residues. The CDR3 nucleotides are TGTGCCAGCAGTCCATTCCCGGGACAGGGGTCACACACTGAAGCTTTCTTT. This gives the protein CASSPFPGQGSHTEAFF.

The chain carries TRBV5-8 and TRBJ1-1; D is unclear. Germline CDR1 and CDR2: SGHTS and YDEGEE. This CDR3 is built from 14 residues. The V end lost 1 base, the J end lost 1 base, and 8 bases lay between the germline ends. The CDR3: CASSLFGANTEAFF. The CDR3 region has the DNA TGTGCCAGCAGCTTGTTTGGAGCGAACACTGAAGCTTTCTTT.

V and J are TRBV11-2 and TRBJ2-7; tentative D call: TRBD2 (6 bases). CDR1 SGHAT and CDR2 FQNNGV come from the germline V gene. Trimming removed 2 bases from V and 5 bases from J, with 16 bases in between. CDR3 length: 15 residues. CDR3 region: CASSLRGGPEDEQYF. As DNA, the CDR3 is TGTGCCAGCAGCTTAAGAGGAGGGCCAGAGGACGAGCAGTACTTC.